Included here is one T cell receptor (beta chain) sequence, with context. Antigen: not known. The data belong to a study of T cells in localized non-small cell lung cancer. Some clones are missing from TCRdb's copy, which holds only in-frame ones; the method was immunoSEQ multiplex PCR. The repertoire holds 100,000 to 150,000 clones, 70% to 90% seen once, with 1.5% to 2% in the top ten. Study-level results: Median detection of top 100 tumor clones in adjacent lung was around 59 clones. Because researchers sequenced only one region of the tumor, heterogeneity is still possible. Longer survival (overall) was linked to higher T cell density in blood. Uninvolved adjacent lung had the highest recorded T cell clonality, with tumor below it.

Germline values: CDR1 SGHTA, CDR2 FQGTGA. This CDR3 spans 14 amino acids. J lost 6 bases, V lost 3 bases, and 5 bases had no gene match. The material was peripheral blood, obtained before any cancer treatment. This sequence originates from a female donor of 60 years or more with stage I lung adenocarcinoma. This chain links TRBV7-3 with TRBJ2-1; 7 positions match TRBD2. CDR3 in amino acids: CASSFGPGGNEQFF. The CDR3 DNA follows: TGTGCCAGCAGCTTTGGGCCGGGAGGCAATGAGCAGTTCTTC.